The clone carrying this TCR beta chain has a handful of counts. Its antigen is not identified. This CDR3 is 11 amino acids long. V lost 0 bases and J lost 12, with 12 bases in between. Germline CDR1 GTSNPN, CDR2 SVGIG (reference sequence). This entry comes from a study of CD8 T cells in ankylosing spondylitis. The study's findings and limits: In ankylosing spondylitis blood, a motif of seven to nine highly homologous TCR beta variants appeared characteristic.

One entry per CDR3 protein results from TCRdb running MiXCR on the 5' RACE reads. This table holds about 450,000 distinct CDR3 sequences, roughly 27% found once. This clonotype was sampled from a male donor with ankylosing spondylitis. Sequencing input: blood, either unsorted or a sorted T cell fraction (not recorded which). The rearrangement uses TRBV30 and TRBJ2-7; D uncertain. This CDR3 reads CAWSVGGPRYF. In DNA form, the CDR3 reads TGTGCCTGGAGTGTAGGCGGACCAAGGTACTTC. The full variable domain, rest sourced from reference TRBV30 and TRBJ2-7, is SQTIHQWPATLVQPVGSPLSLECTVEGTSNPNLYWYRQAAGRGLQLLFYSVGIGQISSEVPQNLSASRPQDRQFILSSKKLLLSDSGFYLCAWSVGGPRYFGPGTRLTVT.